The 11 T cell receptor beta chains below were found in one sample sequenced in a study of blood T cell repertoires in COVID-19. Assay: immunoSEQ multiplex PCR; the TCRdb copy retains only in-frame clones and omits some. The repertoire holds a few hundred thousand clones, with around 81% as singletons. Sequences were obtained from PBMCs or T cells enriched from blood (not recorded which). The receptor source for this set is a woman in her forties with acute COVID-19.

The chain is built from TRBV19 and TRBJ1-4, with D perhaps matching TRBD1 (6 bases). Trimming stripped 5 bases from V and 6 bases from J, with 13 bases between. This CDR3 is 14 amino acids long. Germline V gene lookup returns CDR1 LNHDA and CDR2 SQIVND (reference sequence). CDR3 loop: CASSLQGRDEKLFF. The CDR3 nucleotides read TGTGCCAGTAGTTTACAGGGTCGGGATGAAAAACTGTTTTTT. Based on the CDR3 plus reference TRBV19 and TRBJ1-4, the full variable domain is DGGITQSPKYLFRKEGQNVTLSCEQNLNHDAMYWYRQDPGQGLRLIYYSQIVNDFQKGDIAEGYSVSREKKESFPLTVTSAQKNPTAFYLCASSLQGRDEKLFFGSGTQLSVL.

The V and J genes are TRBV5-4 and TRBJ1-2; 10 positions match TRBD1. This CDR3 region has 16 residues. Germline CDR1 and CDR2: SGHNT and YYREEE (reference sequence). J gave up 5 bases and V 4 bases, and 11 bases lay outside the gene matches. The CDR3 spells CASSQGGQGLTYGYTF. As DNA, the CDR3 is TGTGCCAGCAGCCAGGGGGGACAGGGGCTCACATATGGCTACACCTTC.

The chain combines TRBV10-3 with TRBJ2-1; 7 bases match TRBD1. Trimming removed 10 bases from V and 0 bases from J; junction bases left unmatched: 9. Germline values: CDR1 ENHRY, CDR2 SYGVKD. The CDR3 runs to 15 residues. CDR3 nucleotides: TGTGCCACAAAGACAGGGCGAAGCTCCTACAATGAGCAGTTCTTC. Amino acid sequence: CATKTGRSSYNEQFF.

This clone was seen a few times. This chain connects TRBV19 to TRBJ1-5; D call uncertain. V was pared by 1 base and J by 3 bases, with 7 bases between. In germline, CDR1 is LNHDA, CDR2 SQIVND (reference sequence). This CDR3 is built from 14 residues. The CDR3 bases are TGTGCCAGTAGTATAGTGGCAGTCAATCAGCCCCAGCATTTT. It yields the protein CASSIVAVNQPQHF.

In DNA, the CDR3 is TGCGCCAGCAGCACAGCGGGGGCCTACACAGATACGCAGTATTTT. Protein product: CASSTAGAYTDTQYF. The V call is TRBV5-1, the J call TRBJ2-3, with 8 bases aligning to TRBD2. The CDR3 is made up of 15 amino acids. From germline, CDR1 is SGHRS and CDR2 YFSETQ. V lost 4 bases, J lost 2 bases, and 6 bases stayed unmatched.

The chain carries TRBV7-2 and TRBJ1-1, with TRBD1 matching over 9 bases. V gave up 6 bases and J gave up 2 bases; unmatched junction bases: 4. The CDR3 consists of 14 residues. In germline, CDR1 is SGHTA, CDR2 FQGNSA. CDR3 in amino acids: CASRRDRVNTEAFF. The DNA for the CDR3 is TGTGCCAGCAGGAGGGACAGGGTTAACACTGAAGCTTTCTTT.

The chain carries TRBV5-1 and TRBJ1-4; 9 positions agree with TRBD1. The germline gives CDR1 SGHRS, CDR2 YFSETQ. The CDR3 consists of 18 residues. Trimming took 2 bases from V and 7 from J; bases not matched to a gene: 15. The CDR3 is CASSLAPATGGMVEKLFF. The CDR3 DNA reads as TGCGCCAGCAGCTTAGCGCCTGCGACAGGGGGTATGGTTGAAAAACTGTTTTTT.

The chain combines TRBV5-1 with TRBJ2-3, with TRBD1 matching 7 bases. The CDR3 is 15 residues long. Trimming cost V 2 bases and J 6 bases; bases outside gene matches: 9. The germline V gene encodes CDR1 SGHRS and CDR2 YFSETQ. This CDR3 is CASSLLTGQGDTQYF. Here the CDR3 DNA reads TGCGCCAGCAGCTTACTGACAGGGCAGGGGGATACGCAGTATTTT.

This chain links TRBV2 with TRBJ1-2; D is unresolved. This CDR3 has 14 amino acids. The germline V and J ends were trimmed by 2 bases and 2 bases, with 9 bases remaining between them. Germline CDR1 and CDR2: SNHLY and FYNNEI. CDR3 loop: CASSETRGNYGYTF. The CDR3 nucleotides read TGTGCCAGCAGTGAAACACGCGGGAACTATGGCTACACCTTC.

The rearrangement joins TRBV27 to TRBJ2-7; D is perhaps TRBD2 (5 bases). Looked up from germline, CDR1 is MNHEY and CDR2 is SMNVEV (reference sequence). V lost 0 bases to trimming and J lost 2 bases, with 11 bases between them. The CDR3 is made up of 15 amino acids. CDR3 bases: TGTGCCAGCAGTTTATCGGCAGGACTCGCCTACGAGCAGTACTTC. Translation: CASSLSAGLAYEQYF.

V gene TRBV18 combines with J gene TRBJ2-7; 10 positions agree with TRBD1. The CDR3 is 15 amino acids. V was pared by 3 bases and J by 2 bases, with 4 bases of the junction left unmatched. Germline CDR1 is KGHSH and CDR2 is LQKENI. The CDR3 DNA reads TGTGCCAGCTCACCCGGGACAGGGGACCCCTACGAGCAGTACTTC. As protein: CASSPGTGDPYEQYF.